Following are 16 T cell receptor beta chains from one sample sequenced in a study of blood T cell repertoires in COVID-19. This table comes from immunoSEQ multiplex PCR, and its TCRdb copy is limited to in-frame clones, with some not included. The profile covers about 140,000 clones, with around 88% appearing a single time and 1.5% to 1.9% taken by the ten largest. The sample comprised peripheral blood. These receptors were taken from a woman aged 60-70 years with acute or convalescent COVID-19.

The chain combines TRBV2 with TRBJ2-3, with 12 bases that match TRBD2. Germline V CDR1 and CDR2: SNHLY, FYNNEI. CDR3 length: 15 amino acids. V shed 10 bases, J shed 2 bases, and the junction held 7 bases outside the gene matches. This chain's CDR3 is CAITRLAGATDTQYF. CDR3 nucleotide sequence: TGTGCCATTACCAGACTAGCGGGGGCCACAGATACGCAGTATTTT.

The genes are TRBV29-1 and TRBJ1-1; a weak D match, TRBD1 (5 bases). The CDR3 sequence is 15 residues long. Germline CDR1 SQVTM, CDR2 ANQGSEA. Between the trimmed V and J ends, which lost 1 base and 11 bases, there was a span of 23 bases. The CDR3 nucleotides read TGCAGCGTTGAAGGGAGGCTTACAGACGATCGGGGGGCTTTCTTT. Its translation is CSVEGRLTDDRGAFF.

The gene calls are TRBV5-1 and TRBJ2-1, with no clear D. Trimming took 1 base from V and 7 from J, leaving 12 bases between them. The germline V gene encodes CDR1 SGHRS and CDR2 YFSETQ. This CDR3 has 14 residues. The CDR3 loop is CASSLTLSLNEQFF. The CDR3 coding sequence is TGCGCCAGCAGCTTGACATTATCTCTGAATGAGCAGTTCTTC.

J is TRBJ1-2 and V is TRBV28, with TRBD1 matching 9 bases. The length of the CDR3 is 15 residues. The germline CDR1 and CDR2 sequences are MDHEN and SYDVKM. The V segment lost 6 bases and the J segment 2 bases; nucleotides outside the gene matches: 7. CDR3 residues: CASRNSGQGNYGYTF. The CDR3 DNA follows: TGTGCCAGCAGGAACTCTGGACAGGGGAACTATGGCTACACCTTC.

The CDR3 DNA reads as TGTGCCAGCAGGACCTGGGGGGGCCCAAGAAATGAGCAGTTCTTC. Protein sequence: CASRTWGGPRNEQFF. V and J are TRBV11-2 and TRBJ2-1; tentatively, D is TRBD2 (7 bases). From germline, CDR1 is SGHAT and CDR2 FQNNGV. The CDR3 length is 15 residues. The ends were cut back, 6 bases at V and 7 bases at J, with 19 bases in the middle.

The rearrangement links TRBV11-2 to TRBJ2-2; the match to TRBD2 covers 11 bases. The J segment lost 6 bases and the V segment lost 1 base, leaving 4 bases of the junction unmatched. The CDR3 contains 16 residues. The germline V gene encodes CDR1 SGHAT and CDR2 FQNNGV. CDR3 nucleotide sequence: TGTGCCAGCAGCTTAGGTAGACTAGCGGGGTCCGGGGAGCTGTTTTTT. Translation gives CASSLGRLAGSGELFF. The whole variable domain, remainder taken from reference TRBV11-2 and TRBJ2-2, is EAGVAQSPRYKIIEKRQSVAFWCNPISGHATLYWYQQILGQGPKLLIQFQNNGVVDDSQLPKDRFSAERLKGVDSTLKIQPAKLEDSAVYLCASSLGRLAGSGELFFGEGSRLTVL.

This chain links TRBV27 with TRBJ2-3; D gene unclear. Germline lookup yields CDR1 MNHEY and CDR2 SMNVEV (reference sequence). V lost 7 bases and J 2 bases, leaving 16 bases between the germline ends. CDR3 length equals 15 residues. CDR3 DNA sequence: TGTGCCAGCACCCCCGCGGCAGCCAACACAGATACGCAGTATTTT. As protein: CASTPAAANTDTQYF.

V usage is TRBV21-1 and J usage is TRBJ1-6. TRBV21-1 is termed a pseudogene. The CDR3 loop spans 15 amino acids. The CDR3 here is CASSLGLHPFSPLHF. The CDR3 DNA sequence: TGTGCCAGCAGCCTAGGACTACACCCTTTCTCACCCCTCCACTTT.

The rearrangement joins TRBV29-1 to TRBJ2-4; a weak D match, TRBD1 (5 bases). CDR3 length equals 13 residues. Germline lookup yields CDR1 SQVTM and CDR2 ANQGSEA. V gave up 3 bases and J gave up 6 bases, with 12 bases separating them. The CDR3 region has the DNA TGCAGCGTTGACCACCCTCAGGGAAACATTCAGTACTTC. This encodes CSVDHPQGNIQYF.

Only one count was recorded for this clone. The chain combines TRBV10-3 with TRBJ1-1, with a tentative D call TRBD1 (5 bases). The germline V and J ends were trimmed by 6 bases and 1 base, with 9 bases remaining between them. Germline-derived CDR1 and CDR2 are ENHRY and SYGVKD. The CDR3 covers 13 residues. The CDR3 sequence: CAIRAGQNTEAFF. CDR3 coding DNA: TGTGCCATCAGGGCTGGACAGAACACTGAAGCTTTCTTT.

The chain has TRBV18 and TRBJ1-1, with 7 bases aligning to TRBD1. V lost 6 bases to trimming and J lost 11 bases; unmatched junction nucleotides: 15. In germline, CDR1 is KGHSH, CDR2 LQKENI. This CDR3 has 14 residues. CDR3 sequence reads: CASSPKTGERVAFF. In DNA form, the CDR3 reads TGTGCCAGCTCGCCGAAAACAGGGGAAAGAGTCGCTTTCTTT.

The rearrangement uses TRBV28 and TRBJ1-1; possibly TRBD1 for D (6 bases). The germline CDR1 and CDR2 sequences are MDHEN and SYDVKM. The CDR3 length is 13 residues. Trimming removed 4 bases at V and 1 base at J, with 7 bases between. Here the CDR3 reads CASSSRGNTEAFF. The CDR3 coding sequence is TGTGCCAGCAGTTCCAGGGGGAACACTGAAGCTTTCTTT.

The V call is TRBV6-1, the J call TRBJ2-1, with D possibly being TRBD2 (6 bases). This CDR3 has 14 amino acids. Germline CDR1 is MNHNS and CDR2 is SASEGT. V was clipped by 3 bases and J by 5 bases, with 11 bases between them. This CDR3 is CASSDGLRDNEQFF. CDR3 bases: TGTGCCAGCAGTGATGGACTAAGGGACAATGAGCAGTTCTTC.

The genes are TRBV7-9 and TRBJ2-7; tentatively, D is TRBD2 (6 bases). CDR3 size: 14 residues. Germline CDR1 is SEHNR and CDR2 is FQNEAQ (reference sequence). V lost 4 bases to trimming and J lost 2 bases, with 12 bases between them. CDR3 sequence (DNA): TGTGCCAGCAGCTCCAAGGGACTCGCCTACGAGCAGTACTTC. It yields the protein CASSSKGLAYEQYF.

Concerning this clone itself: The sample holds other DNA sequences that translate to the same CDR3. This sequence joins TRBV3-1 (or the pseudogene TRBV3-2) and TRBJ1-5; TRBD1 agrees at 7 bases. This CDR3 has 15 residues. The V segment lost 1 base and the J segment 3 bases; nucleotides outside the gene matches: 3. The germline V gene has CDR1 LGHDT and CDR2 YNNKEL (reference sequence). This CDR3 reads CASSQGGGNNQPQHF. CDR3 sequence (DNA): TGTGCCAGCAGCCAAGGAGGGGGCAACAATCAGCCCCAGCATTTT.

This clone is a singleton in its sample. The chain uses TRBV18 and TRBJ2-1, with TRBD2 identical over 11 bases. V was clipped by 3 bases and J by 7 bases; unmatched bases: 8. Looked up from germline, CDR1 is KGHSH and CDR2 is LQKENI. The CDR3 sequence is 16 residues long. The CDR3 loop is CASSPVLAGVLNEQFF. CDR3 coding DNA: TGTGCCAGCTCACCGGTACTAGCGGGGGTTTTAAATGAGCAGTTCTTC.